The clone carrying this TCR beta chain was observed many times. This sample was included in a study of T-cell reconstitution after alpha-beta-depleted transplantation in children. Germline lookup yields CDR1 SGHRS and CDR2 YFSETQ. This CDR3 contains 15 residues. Trimming stripped 5 bases from V and 2 bases from J, with 13 bases between. Unique molecular identifiers were built into the TCRbeta library. MiXCR, applied by TCRdb to the PCR reads, yields one record per CDR3 protein. The sample lists about 240,000 distinct CDR3 sequences, around 12% occurring once. The genes are TRBV5-1 and TRBJ2-2; D call uncertain. The receptor's source is a human donor who donated a stem cell graft to a child with acute lymphoblastic leukemia. Sequenced here: PBMCs from the stem cell graft donor, sampled from the stem cell graft. The CDR3 loop is CASSYGGSNTGELFF. CDR3 coding DNA: TGCGCCAGCAGTTATGGCGGATCCAACACCGGGGAGCTGTTTTTT. The full variable domain, in which reference TRBV5-1 and TRBJ2-2 provide the parts outside the CDR3, is KAGVTQTPRYLIKTRGQQVTLSCSPISGHRSVSWYQQTPGQGLQFLFEYFSETQRNKGNFPGRFSGRQFSNSRSEMNVSTLELGDSALYLCASSYGGSNTGELFFGEGSRLTVL.